These 11 T cell receptor beta chains originate from one sample sequenced in a study of T cells in Graves' hyperthyroidism and ophthalmopathy. From RNA transcripts, TCR beta CDR3 regions were amplified. A set of HTBI primers served as the primers for a first-round RT-PCR of the TCR CDR3. TCRdb re-derived calls from the multiplex PCR reads in MiXCR, one entry per CDR3 protein. The sample carries 730,000 or so distinct CDR3 sequences, roughly a sixth recorded once. The sequenced material came from blood. The receptors were sampled from a woman between 50 and 59 years old with Graves' hyperthyroidism that later progressed to Graves' ophthalmopathy.

This clonotype was found many times. V usage is TRBV2 and J usage is TRBJ1-6; D possibly corresponds to TRBD1 (6 bases). Germline CDR1 reads SNHLY; CDR2 reads FYNNEI. V lost 6 bases and J lost 10, with 16 bases in between. This CDR3 has 14 residues. The CDR3 DNA reads as TGTGCCAGCAGCGGGACGGGCAGGGGATCACCCCTCCACTTT. Translated, it gives CASSGTGRGSPLHF.

J is TRBJ2-3 and V is TRBV9; a weak D match, TRBD2 (5 bases). Germline CDR1 reads SGDLS; CDR2 reads YYNGEE. CDR3 length: 13 amino acids. Trimming stripped 2 bases from V and 6 bases from J, with 10 bases between. The CDR3 nucleotides are TGTGCCAGCAGCGTTGAACTAGTGGATACGCAGTATTTT. This encodes CASSVELVDTQYF.

This clonotype was seen a handful of times. This sequence joins TRBV29-1 and TRBJ2-7, with TRBD2 matching over 7 bases. The CDR3 spans 15 residues. With 5 bases clipped from V and 1 base from J, the junction kept 11 bases outside the gene matches. Germline loops: CDR1 SQVTM, CDR2 ANQGSEA. The DNA for the CDR3 is TGCAGCGTTAAACTTGGAGACGGGAGGTCCTACGAGCAGTACTTC. This encodes CSVKLGDGRSYEQYF.

This clonotype was counted at least ten times. The rearrangement joins TRBV2 to TRBJ2-2, with a weak D call TRBD2 (6 bases). The germline CDR1 and CDR2 sequences are SNHLY and FYNNEI. This CDR3 spans 12 amino acids. V lost 7 bases to trimming and J lost 5 bases, with 8 bases between them. The CDR3 nucleotides read TGTGCCAGCACCGGGAGAACCGGGGAGCTGTTTTTT. Protein: CASTGRTGELFF.

The chain links TRBV9 to TRBJ1-5, with D possibly being TRBD1 (6 bases). Germline CDR1 is SGDLS and CDR2 is YYNGEE. CDR3 size: 13 residues. Between the trimmed V and J ends, which lost 4 bases and 3 bases, there was a span of 8 bases. The chain's CDR3 is CASSTGNNQPQHF. DNA of the CDR3: TGTGCCAGCAGCACAGGGAACAATCAGCCCCAGCATTTT.

This clonotype was found a few times. V usage is TRBV6-1 and J usage is TRBJ1-6, with TRBD1 identical over 10 bases. The CDR3 loop spans 15 amino acids. Looked up from germline, CDR1 is MNHNS and CDR2 is SASEGT. With V trimmed by 7 bases and J by 8 bases, 8 bases remained unmatched. CDR3 in DNA: TGTGCCAGCAATGCCCCCGGGACAGGGGATTCACCCCTCCACTTT. It specifies CASNAPGTGDSPLHF.

The chain has TRBV27 and TRBJ2-3; 8 nucleotides line up with TRBD1. Germline V gives CDR1 MNHEY, CDR2 SMNVEV (reference sequence). V was clipped by 5 bases and J by 6 bases; unmatched bases: 16. The CDR3 length is 17 residues. The CDR3 protein is CASSLGAGTGFVDTQYF. DNA of the CDR3: TGTGCCAGCAGTCTGGGGGCCGGGACAGGCTTTGTGGATACGCAGTATTTT.

This clonotype was seen at least ten times. The gene calls are TRBV18 and TRBJ1-4, with 8 bases identical to TRBD1. V shed 6 bases, J shed 8 bases, and the junction held 8 bases outside the gene matches. This CDR3 has 14 residues. In germline, CDR1 is KGHSH, CDR2 LQKENI. DNA of the CDR3: TGTGCCAGCTCTACCGGACAGGGTGCCGAAAAACTGTTTTTT. This sequence encodes CASSTGQGAEKLFF. Supplemented by reference TRBV18 and TRBJ1-4, the full variable domain reads NAGVMQNPRHLVRRRGQEARLRCSPMKGHSHVYWYRQLPEEGLKFMVYLQKENIIDESGMPKERFSAEFPKEGPSILRIQQVVRGDSAAYFCASSTGQGAEKLFFGSGTQLSVL.

This clonotype was picked up many times. This chain joins TRBV12-3 or TRBV12-4 and TRBJ2-3, with a weak D call TRBD2 (5 bases). This CDR3 spans 16 amino acids. V was cut by 1 base and J by 0 bases, with 11 bases left in between. The CDR3 sequence is CASSLGAGVSTDTQYF. The DNA of the CDR3 is TGTGCCAGCAGTTTAGGGGCGGGCGTTAGCACAGATACGCAGTATTTT.

This clonotype has only a few counts. This chain connects TRBV6-1 to TRBJ1-4; D is undetermined. The germline V gene has CDR1 MNHNS and CDR2 SASEGT. Trimming removed 8 bases at V and 5 bases at J, with 12 bases between. The CDR3 extends over 13 amino acids. In nucleotides, the CDR3 is TGTGCCAGCGGGGAGGTGCCGAATGAAAAACTGTTTTTT. Translation: CASGEVPNEKLFF.

The table lists this clonotype with many counts. The CDR3 nucleotides read TGTGCCAGCAGCCAAACACAGGCAAATCAGCCCCAGCATTTT. Encoded protein: CASSQTQANQPQHF. The chain has TRBV3-1 and TRBJ1-5; the D gene is possibly TRBD1 (5 bases). Germline V gene data show CDR1 as LGHDT and CDR2 as YNNKEL (reference sequence). Trimming cost V 2 bases and J 4 bases, with 9 bases left between them. There are 14 residues in the CDR3.